A single sample gave rise to the 19 T cell receptor beta chains below, sequenced in a study of shared clonotypes between healthy human individuals. Sequencing used immunoSEQ multiplex PCR; TCRdb keeps in-frame clones, though not all of them. In the table there are about 960,000 clones, over 75% of which are singletons. What was sequenced was memory CD4+ T cells sorted from blood. The subset was: CD45RA-negative fraction. Receptors originate from a young man in good health.

The V call is TRBV5-1, the J call TRBJ2-3; TRBD1 might be the D (5 bases). The germline CDR1 and CDR2 sequences are SGHRS and YFSETQ. The CDR3 consists of 16 residues. Trimming pared 0 bases from V and 8 bases from J, leaving 19 bases between. CDR3 coding DNA: TGCGCCAGCAGCTTGGCCAGGGAAGGGGCTTTGGGTACGCAGTATTTT. Residues: CASSLAREGALGTQYF.

This clone was seen only once. The V call is TRBV2, the J call TRBJ1-2, with D possibly matching TRBD1 (6 bases). V lost 7 bases to trimming and J lost 1 base, with 13 bases between them. Germline V gene sequence: CDR1 SNHLY, CDR2 FYNNEI. This CDR3 spans 14 amino acids. CDR3 bases: TGTGCCAGCACCCCGCGACAGGATAACTATGGCTACACCTTC. Translated, it gives CASTPRQDNYGYTF.

This chain connects TRBV27 to TRBJ2-1; maybe TRBD1 (6 bases). Germline V gene lookup returns CDR1 MNHEY and CDR2 SMNVEV (reference sequence). The CDR3 covers 14 residues. V lost 5 bases, J lost 1 base, and 9 bases lay in between. The CDR3 DNA reads as TGTGCCAGCAGTATCAGGGGATCCTACAATGAGCAGTTCTTC. Protein sequence: CASSIRGSYNEQFF.

This clone has only a few counts. This chain uses TRBV7-2 with TRBJ2-7; D gene unclear. The CDR3 extends over 14 amino acids. Germline V gene sequence: CDR1 SGHTA, CDR2 FQGNSA. V lost 2 bases and J 2 bases, leaving 10 bases between the germline ends. The CDR3 DNA sequence: TGTGCCAGCAGCTTACTACCAATACCCTACGAGCAGTACTTC. Translated, it gives CASSLLPIPYEQYF.

This clone showed up just once. The chain has TRBV5-1 and TRBJ2-3; maybe TRBD1 (6 bases). The CDR3 loop spans 15 amino acids. Germline V gene lookup returns CDR1 SGHRS and CDR2 YFSETQ. V was clipped by 3 bases and J by 3 bases, with 14 bases between them. Written as DNA, the CDR3 is TGCGCCAGCAGCTCCGGGACACACCTGACAGATACGCAGTATTTT. As protein: CASSSGTHLTDTQYF.

The CDR3 coding sequence is TGTGCCAGCAGTTTCGGGGGGCCGGGCTATGGCTACACCTTC. Protein sequence: CASSFGGPGYGYTF. The chain is built from TRBV28 and TRBJ1-2; possibly TRBD1 for D (6 bases). CDR1 MDHEN and CDR2 SYDVKM come from the germline V gene. The CDR3 consists of 14 residues. Trimming removed 3 bases from V and 4 bases from J, with 12 bases in between.

The chain couples TRBV30 to TRBJ2-6; D remains unclear. The CDR3 consists of 14 residues. V was trimmed by 4 bases and J by 0 bases, leaving 7 bases between them. Per germline, CDR1 GTSNPN and CDR2 SVGIG (reference sequence). Here the CDR3 reads CAWTTSSGANVLTF. In DNA form, the CDR3 reads TGTGCCTGGACTACGAGCTCTGGGGCCAACGTCCTGACTTTC.

The chain employs TRBV20-1 and TRBJ2-7, with 7 bases matching TRBD1. Germline CDR1 reads DFQATT; CDR2 reads SNEGSKA (reference sequence). CDR3 length: 11 residues. V was clipped by 5 bases and J by 8 bases; unmatched bases: 6. Here the CDR3 DNA reads TGCAGTGCTCTACAGGGGCTGAAGCAGTACTTC. It yields the protein CSALQGLKQYF.

This clone was observed a single time. The chain carries TRBV6-6 and TRBJ2-3, with 11 bases aligning to TRBD2. The CDR3 loop spans 15 amino acids. The V segment lost 6 bases and the J segment 4 bases; nucleotides outside the gene matches: 6. In germline, CDR1 is MNHNY, CDR2 SVGAGI (reference sequence). The chain's CDR3 is CASRPSGGLADTQYF. The CDR3, as DNA: TGTGCCAGCAGACCTAGCGGGGGGCTGGCAGATACGCAGTATTTT.

About this clone itself: The same CDR3 also results from other DNA sequences found in this sample. The rearrangement joins TRBV4-1 to TRBJ2-7; TRBD1 aligns across 9 bases. From germline, CDR1 is MGHRA and CDR2 YSYEKL. The CDR3 spans 15 residues. V lost 2 bases and J lost 4; bases outside the gene matches: 6. The CDR3 spells CASSQSTGGTYEQYF. CDR3 in DNA: TGCGCCAGCAGCCAAAGCACAGGGGGCACGTACGAGCAGTACTTC.

This clone was picked up one time. The chain links TRBV7-9 to TRBJ2-6; 10 positions agree with TRBD1. This CDR3 is 19 amino acids long. Germline-derived CDR1 and CDR2 are SEHNR and FQNEAQ (reference sequence). Losses at the gene ends were 2 bases for V and 0 bases for J; bases not matched to a gene: 7. CDR3 sequence reads: CASSLSRWTGGSGANVLTF. CDR3 coding DNA: TGTGCCAGCAGCTTATCCCGTTGGACAGGGGGCTCTGGGGCCAACGTCCTGACTTTC. The variable domain in full, with the rest retrieved from reference TRBV7-9 and TRBJ2-6, is DTGVSQNPRHKITKRGQNVTFRCDPISEHNRLYWYRQTLGQGPEFLTYFQNEAQLEKSRLLSDRFSAERPKGSFSTLEIQRTEQGDSAMYLCASSLSRWTGGSGANVLTFGAGSRLTVL.

The CDR3 nucleotides read TGTGCCAGTAGTTCGGGAACAGTGAACACTGAAGCTTTCTTT. It specifies CASSSGTVNTEAFF. The chain recombines TRBV19 with TRBJ1-1; D unresolved. Germline CDR1 and CDR2: LNHDA and SQIVND (reference sequence). V lost 5 bases to trimming and J lost 0 bases, with 10 bases between them. There are 14 residues in the CDR3.

The chain carries TRBV5-6 and TRBJ1-1, with unresolved D. V was trimmed by 1 base and J by 4 bases, leaving 2 bases between them. The CDR3 is made up of 11 amino acids. Germline V lookup: CDR1 SGHDT, CDR2 YYEEEE. Here the CDR3 DNA reads TGTGCCAGCAGCTTGAGCACTGAAGCTTTCTTT. Its protein product is CASSLSTEAFF. The full variable domain, with the rest looked up from reference TRBV5-6 and TRBJ1-1, is DAGVTQSPTHLIKTRGQQVTLRCSPKSGHDTVSWYQQALGQGPQFIFQYYEEEERQRGNFPDRFSGHQFPNYSSELNVNALLLGDSALYLCASSLSTEAFFGQGTRLTVV.

The V and J genes are TRBV7-9 and TRBJ1-3; D gene ambiguous. V lost 1 base to trimming and J lost 2 bases, with 6 bases between them. Germline values: CDR1 SEHNR, CDR2 FQNEAQ (reference sequence). This CDR3 is 14 amino acids long. Here the CDR3 reads CASSLVEAGNTIYF. In nucleotides, the CDR3 is TGTGCCAGCAGCTTAGTGGAAGCTGGAAACACCATATATTTT.

CDR3 coding DNA: TGTGCCAGCAGTGAAACACCAGATAGGCAAGAGACCCAGTACTTC. It codes for CASSETPDRQETQYF. The rearrangement joins TRBV6-1 to TRBJ2-5; D uncertain. The CDR3 consists of 15 residues. The V end was cut by 2 bases, the J end by 2 bases, with 12 bases between. Germline values: CDR1 MNHNS, CDR2 SASEGT.

This clone turned up a few times. The chain is built from TRBV4-1 and TRBJ2-7; 7 bases are shared with TRBD2. CDR3 length equals 17 residues. Germline V gene data show CDR1 as MGHRA and CDR2 as YSYEKL. V trimming: 0 bases; J trimming: 3 bases; junction bases outside the gene matches: 11. The CDR3 spells CASSQEEWGGLFYEQYF. In DNA, the CDR3 is TGCGCCAGCAGCCAAGAAGAGTGGGGGGGACTCTTCTACGAGCAGTACTTC.

The rearrangement uses TRBV5-5 and TRBJ1-5; D is unclear. Between the trimmed V and J ends, which lost 3 bases and 4 bases, there was a span of 11 bases. CDR3 length: 14 amino acids. From germline, CDR1 is SGHKS and CDR2 YYEKEE (reference sequence). In nucleotides, the CDR3 is TGTGCCAGCAGCTCGTGGTTGTCGAATCAGCCCCAGCATTTT. Its protein product is CASSSWLSNQPQHF.

The rearrangement links TRBV29-1 to TRBJ2-1; TRBD1 matches 9 bases. V was clipped by 6 bases and J by 8 bases; unmatched bases: 8. The V gene's germline CDR1 is SQVTM and CDR2 ANQGSEA. This CDR3 region has 13 residues. The CDR3 coding sequence is TGCAGCGTGCGGGGACAGGGATGGGATGAGCAGTTCTTC. Translation gives CSVRGQGWDEQFF.

This clone was counted ten times or more. Other DNA sequences in this sample translate to the same CDR3. The gene calls are TRBV30 and TRBJ2-1, with unresolved D. The CDR3 is made up of 12 amino acids. V lost 0 bases, J lost 8 bases, and 8 bases lay in between. The germline V gene encodes CDR1 GTSNPN and CDR2 SVGIG (reference sequence). Here the CDR3 reads CAWSVRVDEQFF. The DNA for the CDR3 is TGTGCCTGGAGTGTACGGGTTGATGAGCAGTTCTTC. Combining the CDR3 with reference TRBV30 and TRBJ2-1 gives the whole variable domain SQTIHQWPATLVQPVGSPLSLECTVEGTSNPNLYWYRQAAGRGLQLLFYSVGIGQISSEVPQNLSASRPQDRQFILSSKKLLLSDSGFYLCAWSVRVDEQFFGPGTRLTVL.